This T cell receptor (beta chain) stems from a study of blood T cell repertoires in COVID-19. Across the study: Specimens from acute and convalescent COVID-19 originated in the United States, Italy and Spain. From T cells, B-cell-depleted T cells, or PBMCs came the material, which was cDNA or gDNA.

CDR3 length: 17 residues. Germline values: CDR1 SGHTA, CDR2 FQGTGA. The V and J ends lost 2 bases and 2 bases, in that order; junction bases with no gene match: 11. This clone was seen a single time. As processed by the authors: Counts of nucleated cells, estimated from reference gene primer amplification, were obtained. Clones were read by immunoSEQ multiplex PCR, and TCRdb kept only the in-frame ones, dropping some. The V and J calls and clone size come from that table; D and trimming were worked out from the DNA. The sample yields approximately 170,000 clones, about 85% seen once. The V call is TRBV7-3, the J call TRBJ1-2; TRBD1 agrees at 7 bases. The receptor was derived from a man in his 60s who had recovered from COVID-19. Sequencing was carried out using peripheral blood. The chain's CDR3 is CASSLSGTEEGNYGYTF. The CDR3 bases are TGTGCCAGCAGCTTATCTGGGACAGAAGAGGGCAACTATGGCTACACCTTC. The full variable domain, rest sourced from reference TRBV7-3 and TRBJ1-2, is GAGVSQTPSNKVTEKGKYVELRCDPISGHTALYWYRQSLGQGPEFLIYFQGTGAADDSGLPNDRFFAVRPEGSVSTLKIQRTERGDSAVYLCASSLSGTEEGNYGYTFGSGTRLTVV.